These T cell receptor beta chains were read from a single sample in a study of beta chain features in type 1 diabetes. The method was immunoSEQ multiplex PCR; TCRdb's version includes in-frame clones alone and lacks a portion of them. The repertoire holds approximately 120,000 clones, with 40% as singletons. The sequencing input was stem cell memory CD4+ T cells from blood. These receptors were obtained from a woman younger than 30 in good health. CDR3s include the opening cysteine and the closing phenylalanine or tryptophan. D genes are given only for firm matches. The size entry is marked missing in some rows and otherwise reads once, few, many or a size class.

clone_size j_call v_call d_call cdr3_nt cdr3_aa
NA TRBJ2-5 TRBV9 NA TGTGCCAGCAGCGTAGACAGGTTCGAGGAGACCCAGTACTTC CASSVDRFEETQYF
NA TRBJ2-3 TRBV5-6 TRBD2 TGTGCCAGCAGCTTTCGGACTAGTCAAGCAGATACGCAGTATTTT CASSFRTSQADTQYF
few TRBJ2-7 TRBV19 TRBD2 TGTGCCAGTAGTATGGGGGGCAGTAGCGGGAGCTACGAGCAGTACTTC CASSMGGSSGSYEQYF
NA TRBJ2-1 TRBV27 TRBD2 TGTGCCAGCAGTCCGCAGGTCGGTAGCGGGAGAGGTAATGAGCAGTTCTTC CASSPQVGSGRGNEQFF
NA TRBJ2-1 TRBV28 TRBD2 TGTGCCAGCAGTTCCGGGACTAGCGGGTTGAATGAGCAGTTCTTC CASSSGTSGLNEQFF
NA TRBJ1-5 TRBV19 NA TGTGCCAGTAGTCCCCAGAAGCGTCAGCCCCAGCATTTT CASSPQKRQPQHF
NA TRBJ2-3 TRBV7-8 TRBD2 TGTGCCAGCAGTAATCGAGCGGGGCCCACAGATACGCAGTATTTT CASSNRAGPTDTQYF
few TRBJ2-7 TRBV28 TRBD2 TGTGCCAGCCAGACTAGCGGGAGCTCCTACGAGCAGTACTTC CASQTSGSSYEQYF
NA TRBJ1-5 TRBV19 TRBD1 TGTGCCAGTACTCTACAGGGGGCAGGTCAGCCCCAGCATTTT CASTLQGAGQPQHF
once TRBJ2-1 TRBV27 NA TGTGCCAGCAGTTTATGGCCAAGCTCCTACAATGAGCAGTTCTTC CASSLWPSSYNEQFF
NA TRBJ2-5 TRBV2 NA TGTGCCAGCAGTCCTTACACGGAGCACCTAGAGACCCAGTACTTC CASSPYTEHLETQYF
NA TRBJ2-1 TRBV11-2 TRBD2 TGTGCCAGCAGCTCCCCGGGACTAGCGGGAGTTAGCCGGGTCTTC CASSSPGLAGVSRVF
NA TRBJ2-1 TRBV18 TRBD1 TGTGCCAGCTCACCACAAGCGACAGGGGGCAGGAATGAGCAGTTCTTC CASSPQATGGRNEQFF